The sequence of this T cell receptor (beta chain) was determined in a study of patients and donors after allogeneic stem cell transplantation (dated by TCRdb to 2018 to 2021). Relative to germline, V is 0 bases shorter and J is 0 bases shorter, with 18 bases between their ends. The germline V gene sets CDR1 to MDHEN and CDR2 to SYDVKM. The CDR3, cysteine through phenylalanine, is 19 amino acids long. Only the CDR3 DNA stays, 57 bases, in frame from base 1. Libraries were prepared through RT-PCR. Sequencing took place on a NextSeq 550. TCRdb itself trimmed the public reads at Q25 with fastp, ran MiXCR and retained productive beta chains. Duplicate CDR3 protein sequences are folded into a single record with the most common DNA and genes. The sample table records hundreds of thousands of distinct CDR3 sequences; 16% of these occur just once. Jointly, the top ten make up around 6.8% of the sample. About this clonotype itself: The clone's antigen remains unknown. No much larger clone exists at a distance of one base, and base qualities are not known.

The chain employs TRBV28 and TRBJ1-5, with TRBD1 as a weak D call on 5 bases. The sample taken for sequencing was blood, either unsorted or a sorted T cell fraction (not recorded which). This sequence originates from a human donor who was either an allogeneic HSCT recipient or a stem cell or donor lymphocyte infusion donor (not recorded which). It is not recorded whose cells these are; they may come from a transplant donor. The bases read TGTGCCAGCAGTTTATGCCTTACCGCCAGGGAGATTAGCAATCAGCCCCAGCATTTT. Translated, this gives CASSLCLTAREISNQPQHF.